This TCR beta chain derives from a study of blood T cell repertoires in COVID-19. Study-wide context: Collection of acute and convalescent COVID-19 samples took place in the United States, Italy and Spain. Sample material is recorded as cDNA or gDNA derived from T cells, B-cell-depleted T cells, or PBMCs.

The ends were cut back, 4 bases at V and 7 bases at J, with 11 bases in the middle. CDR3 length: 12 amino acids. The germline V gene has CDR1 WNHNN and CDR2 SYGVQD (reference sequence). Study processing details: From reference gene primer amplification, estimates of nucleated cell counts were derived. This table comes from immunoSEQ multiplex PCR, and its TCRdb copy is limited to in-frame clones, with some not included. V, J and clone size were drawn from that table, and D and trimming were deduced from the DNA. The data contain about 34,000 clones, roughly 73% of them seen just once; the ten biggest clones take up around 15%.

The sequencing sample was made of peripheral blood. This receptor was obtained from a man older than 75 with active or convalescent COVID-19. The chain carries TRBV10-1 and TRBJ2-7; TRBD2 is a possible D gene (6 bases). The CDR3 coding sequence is TGCGCCAGCAGTGGCGTGGGAGGTGAGCAGTACTTC. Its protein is CASSGVGGEQYF.